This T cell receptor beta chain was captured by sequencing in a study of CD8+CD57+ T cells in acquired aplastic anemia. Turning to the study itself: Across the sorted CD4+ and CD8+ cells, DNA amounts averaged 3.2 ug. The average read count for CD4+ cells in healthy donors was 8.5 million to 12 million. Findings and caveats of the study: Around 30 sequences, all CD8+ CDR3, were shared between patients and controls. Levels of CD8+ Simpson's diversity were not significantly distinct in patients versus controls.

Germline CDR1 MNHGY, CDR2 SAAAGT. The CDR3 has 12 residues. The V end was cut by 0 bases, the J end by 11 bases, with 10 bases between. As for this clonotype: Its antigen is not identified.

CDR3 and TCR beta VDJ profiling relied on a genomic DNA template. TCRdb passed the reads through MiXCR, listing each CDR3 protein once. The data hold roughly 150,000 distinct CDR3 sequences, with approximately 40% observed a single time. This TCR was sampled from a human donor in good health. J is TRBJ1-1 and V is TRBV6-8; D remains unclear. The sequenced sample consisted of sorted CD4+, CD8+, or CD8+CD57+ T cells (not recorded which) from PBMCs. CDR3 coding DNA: TGTGCCAGCAGTTACTCCAATTCCAGGGCTTTCTTT. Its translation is CASSYSNSRAFF.